This T cell receptor (beta chain) stems from a study of T cell repertoires and Cas9 in healthy adults. Overall study: Multi-effector potency, cytotoxicity and lineage were assessed in SpCas9-reactive CD4 and CD8 T cells.

There are 15 residues in the CDR3. Germline values: CDR1 SGHVS, CDR2 FNYEAQ. On this clone: One end of the junction does not line up with germline, which may come from a read error. This CDR3 is also generated by other DNA sequences in the sample.

TCRdb's copy holds only in-frame clones and misses some; the assay was immunoSEQ multiplex PCR. The data contain approximately 22,000 clones, about nine tenths of them singletons. The specimen sequenced was CD4+ effector T cells (CD127+, CD25-, CD137-, CD154-) from PBMCs; culture status not recorded. The TCR was taken from a human donor in good health. The chain uses TRBV7-6 and TRBJ1-3; D is undetermined. For the CDR3, the DNA is TGTGCCAGCAGCTCCCGCACCATTACTGGAAACACCATATACTTT. Protein: CASSSRTITGNTIYF.